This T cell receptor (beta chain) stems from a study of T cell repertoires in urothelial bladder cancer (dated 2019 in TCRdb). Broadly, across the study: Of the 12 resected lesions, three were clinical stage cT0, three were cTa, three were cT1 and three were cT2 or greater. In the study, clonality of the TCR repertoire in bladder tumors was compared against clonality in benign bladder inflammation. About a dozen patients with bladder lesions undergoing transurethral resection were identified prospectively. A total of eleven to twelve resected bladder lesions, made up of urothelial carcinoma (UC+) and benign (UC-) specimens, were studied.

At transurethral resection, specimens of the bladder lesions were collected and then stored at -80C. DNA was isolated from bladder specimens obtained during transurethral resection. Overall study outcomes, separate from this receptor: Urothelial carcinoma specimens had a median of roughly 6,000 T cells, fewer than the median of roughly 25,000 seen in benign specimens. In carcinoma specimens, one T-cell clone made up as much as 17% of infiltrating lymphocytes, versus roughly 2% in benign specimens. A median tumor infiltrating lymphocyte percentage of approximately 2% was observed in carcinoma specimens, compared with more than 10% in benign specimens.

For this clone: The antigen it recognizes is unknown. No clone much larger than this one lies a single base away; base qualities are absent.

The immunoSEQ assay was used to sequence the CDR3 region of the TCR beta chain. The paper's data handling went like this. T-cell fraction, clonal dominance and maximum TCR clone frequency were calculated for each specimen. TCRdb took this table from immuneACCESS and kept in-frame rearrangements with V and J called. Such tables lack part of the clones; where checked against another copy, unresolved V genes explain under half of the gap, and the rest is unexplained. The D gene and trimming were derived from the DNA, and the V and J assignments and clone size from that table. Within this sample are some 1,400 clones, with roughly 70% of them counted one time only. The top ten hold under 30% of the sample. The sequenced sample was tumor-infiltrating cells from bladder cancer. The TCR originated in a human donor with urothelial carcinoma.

The nucleotide sequence reads as follows: TGTGCCAGCAGCTTAAATGAGGGACAGGGGAATGAAAAACTGTTTTTT. It encodes CASSLNEGQGNEKLFF. This chain is built from TRBV7-6 and TRBJ1-4; 10 nucleotides in the junction match TRBD1. Trimming takes 2 bases off V and 5 bases off J; junction bases not matched to a gene: 5. CDR1 SGHVS and CDR2 FNYEAQ were looked up in the germline V gene. The CDR3 contains 16 residues, cysteine and phenylalanine counted. The DNA shown is the 48-base CDR3, in frame from base 1.